The present T cell receptor (beta chain) was sequenced within a study of blood T cell repertoires in COVID-19. Study at large: The United States, Italy and Spain were the sources of the acute and convalescent COVID-19 samples. The cDNA or gDNA used as material had been derived from T cells, B-cell-depleted T cells, or PBMCs.

Germline V gives CDR1 SGHRS, CDR2 YFSETQ. V lost 9 bases to trimming and J lost 5 bases; unmatched junction nucleotides: 18. The CDR3 covers 16 residues. How the authors handled the data: Counts of nucleated cells, estimated from reference gene primer amplification, were obtained. Generated by immunoSEQ multiplex PCR, the TCRdb table keeps only in-frame clones and is missing some. V and J calls and clone size are as listed in that table; D and trimming were resolved from the DNA. The sample carries about 300,000 clones, roughly 84% recorded once. One Seattle source followed patients from active infection through their disease course.

The sequence came from a human donor with COVID-19, enrolled during active disease. The donor label of this sample is uncertain. J is TRBJ1-1 and V is TRBV5-1; 8 nucleotides agree with TRBD1. The sample comprised peripheral blood. The CDR3 spells CATQQGVDGYSTEAFF. CDR3 DNA sequence: TGCGCCACCCAACAGGGGGTGGATGGGTACAGTACTGAAGCTTTCTTT.